This T cell receptor beta chain was retrieved from a study of post-analysis software for immune sequencing data. Study observations and caveats: Compared with controls, patients showed significantly lower normalized Chao1 diversity. Included in a set of roughly five TRBV segments more frequent in patients than controls were TRBV5-6, TRBV5-1 and TRBV20-1.

Deletions cut 1 base from V and 0 bases from J, with 9 bases between. Germline V gene lookup returns CDR1 LNHNV and CDR2 YYDKDF (reference sequence). CDR3 length: 15 amino acids. Unique molecular identifiers were built into the TCR beta cDNA libraries. Each CDR3 protein is one row after TCRdb ran MiXCR on the PCR reads. This sample yields approximately 770,000 distinct CDR3 sequences, of which about 43% are seen a single time; roughly 4.9% belongs to the top ten. As regards this clonotype: Its target is not known. This may come from a read error, since a much larger clone is one base off.

The sequence derives from a girl between 5 and 17 years old with multiple sclerosis. This chain connects TRBV15 to TRBJ2-5; D unresolved. The sample consisted of blood. CDR3 in DNA: TGTGCCACCAGCAGAGGGGTGAGGAACCAAGAGACCCAGTACTTC. It codes for CATSRGVRNQETQYF.